This record covers a single T cell receptor (beta chain). Antigen specificity is unknown. TCR beta CDR3 region amplification was performed from RNA transcripts. HTBI primers were used for first-round RT-PCR of the TCR CDR3. TCRdb fed the multiplex PCR reads into MiXCR, producing one record per CDR3 protein. Of hundreds of thousands of distinct CDR3 sequences listed, roughly 14% are singletons. The source of the sample is a study of T cells in Graves' hyperthyroidism and ophthalmopathy. Study outcomes and limitations: Before onset, by a median of around six months, the model predicted ophthalmopathy. Patients with ophthalmopathy were separated from those with stable hyperthyroidism by a 13 V-J model.

The length of the CDR3 is 15 residues. The V gene's germline CDR1 is LNHDA and CDR2 SQIVND (reference sequence). V lost 5 bases and J lost 4, with 17 bases in between. The rearrangement uses TRBV19 and TRBJ1-1, with D perhaps matching TRBD1 (5 bases). The source of this sequence is a woman aged 45-65 years with Graves' ophthalmopathy. The sequencing sample was made of blood. The chain's CDR3 is CASSSGPGRGTEAFF. The CDR3 bases are TGTGCCAGTAGTTCAGGGCCGGGACGGGGCACTGAAGCTTTCTTT.